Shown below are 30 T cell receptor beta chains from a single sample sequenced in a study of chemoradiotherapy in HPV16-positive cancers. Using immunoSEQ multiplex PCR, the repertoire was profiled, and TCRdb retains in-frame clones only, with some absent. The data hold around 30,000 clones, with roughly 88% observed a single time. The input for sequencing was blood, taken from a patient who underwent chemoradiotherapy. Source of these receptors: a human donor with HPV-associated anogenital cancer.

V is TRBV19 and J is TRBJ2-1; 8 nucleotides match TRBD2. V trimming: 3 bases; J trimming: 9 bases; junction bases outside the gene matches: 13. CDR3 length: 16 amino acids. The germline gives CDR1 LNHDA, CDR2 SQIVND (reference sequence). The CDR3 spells CASSIPTSGGAAEQFF. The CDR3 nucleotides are TGTGCCAGTAGTATCCCTACTAGCGGCGGGGCGGCTGAGCAGTTCTTC. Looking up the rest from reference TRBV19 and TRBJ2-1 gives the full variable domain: DGGITQSPKYLFRKEGQNVTLSCEQNLNHDAMYWYRQDPGQGLRLIYYSQIVNDFQKGDIAEGYSVSREKKESFPLTVTSAQKNPTAFYLCASSIPTSGGAAEQFFGPGTRLTVL.

CDR3 amino acids: CASSLGLASYNEQFF. In DNA form, the CDR3 reads TGTGCCAGCTCCCTAGGACTAGCGAGCTACAATGAGCAGTTCTTC. The rearrangement links TRBV18 to TRBJ2-1; 9 nucleotides agree with TRBD2. This CDR3 region has 15 residues. Germline V gene lookup returns CDR1 KGHSH and CDR2 LQKENI. Trimming cost V 6 bases and J 3 bases; bases outside gene matches: 6. The full variable domain, completed using reference TRBV18 and TRBJ2-1, is NAGVMQNPRHLVRRRGQEARLRCSPMKGHSHVYWYRQLPEEGLKFMVYLQKENIIDESGMPKERFSAEFPKEGPSILRIQQVVRGDSAAYFCASSLGLASYNEQFFGPGTRLTVL.

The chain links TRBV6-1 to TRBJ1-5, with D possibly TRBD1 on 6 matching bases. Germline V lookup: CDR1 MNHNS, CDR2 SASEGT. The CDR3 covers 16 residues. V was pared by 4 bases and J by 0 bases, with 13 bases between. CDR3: CASSARQVLSNQPQHF. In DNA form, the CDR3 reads TGTGCCAGCAGTGCAAGACAGGTTCTTAGCAATCAGCCCCAGCATTTT.

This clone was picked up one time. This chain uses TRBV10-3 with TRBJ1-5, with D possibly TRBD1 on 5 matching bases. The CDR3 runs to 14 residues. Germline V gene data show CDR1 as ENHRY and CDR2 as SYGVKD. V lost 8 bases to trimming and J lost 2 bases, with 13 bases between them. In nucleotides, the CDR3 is TGTGCCATCTCCTCCGTGGGGGGCAATCAGCCCCAGCATTTT. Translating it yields CAISSVGGNQPQHF.

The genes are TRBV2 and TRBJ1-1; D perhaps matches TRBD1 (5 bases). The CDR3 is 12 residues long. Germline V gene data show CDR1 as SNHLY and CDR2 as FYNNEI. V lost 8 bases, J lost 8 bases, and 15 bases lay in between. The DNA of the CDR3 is TGTGCCAGCGGGACGGACTTAGCCGAAGCTTTCTTT. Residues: CASGTDLAEAFF.

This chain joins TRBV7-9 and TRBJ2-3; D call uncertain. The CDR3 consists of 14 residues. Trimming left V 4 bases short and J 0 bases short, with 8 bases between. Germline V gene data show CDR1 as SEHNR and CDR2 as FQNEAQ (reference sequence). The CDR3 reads CASSWAVSTDTQYF. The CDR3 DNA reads TGTGCCAGCAGCTGGGCCGTTAGCACAGATACGCAGTATTTT.

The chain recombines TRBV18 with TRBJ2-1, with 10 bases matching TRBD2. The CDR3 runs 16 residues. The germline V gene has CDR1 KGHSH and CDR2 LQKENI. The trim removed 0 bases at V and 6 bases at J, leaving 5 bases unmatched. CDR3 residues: CASSPPVRTSGNEQFF. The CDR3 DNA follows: TGTGCCAGCTCACCACCCGTCAGGACTAGCGGCAATGAGCAGTTCTTC.

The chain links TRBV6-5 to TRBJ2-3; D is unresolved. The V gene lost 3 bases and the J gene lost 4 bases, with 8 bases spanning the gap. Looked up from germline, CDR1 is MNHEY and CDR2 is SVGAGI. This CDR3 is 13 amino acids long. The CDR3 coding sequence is TGTGCCAGCAGTTATGGGGTAGCAGATACGCAGTATTTT. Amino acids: CASSYGVADTQYF.

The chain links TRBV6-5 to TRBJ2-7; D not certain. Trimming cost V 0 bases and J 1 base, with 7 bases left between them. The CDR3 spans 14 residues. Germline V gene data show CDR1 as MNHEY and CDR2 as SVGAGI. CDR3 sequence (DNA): TGTGCCAGCAGTTACTCGGTGGGATCCTACGAGCAGTACTTC. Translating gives CASSYSVGSYEQYF.

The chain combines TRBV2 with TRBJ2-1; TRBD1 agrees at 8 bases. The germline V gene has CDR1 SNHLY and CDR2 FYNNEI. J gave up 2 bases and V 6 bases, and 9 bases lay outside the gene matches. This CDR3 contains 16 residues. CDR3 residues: CASSASGGAAYNEQFF. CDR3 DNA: TGTGCCAGCAGCGCCTCAGGGGGCGCAGCCTACAATGAGCAGTTCTTC.

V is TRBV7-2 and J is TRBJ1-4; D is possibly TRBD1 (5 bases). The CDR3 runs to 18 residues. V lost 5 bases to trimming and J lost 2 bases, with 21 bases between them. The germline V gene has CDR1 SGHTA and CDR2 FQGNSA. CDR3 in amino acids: CASSRYAYGGVTNEKLFF. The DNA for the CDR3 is TGTGCCAGCAGCCGATACGCCTACGGGGGGGTGACTAATGAAAAACTGTTTTTT.

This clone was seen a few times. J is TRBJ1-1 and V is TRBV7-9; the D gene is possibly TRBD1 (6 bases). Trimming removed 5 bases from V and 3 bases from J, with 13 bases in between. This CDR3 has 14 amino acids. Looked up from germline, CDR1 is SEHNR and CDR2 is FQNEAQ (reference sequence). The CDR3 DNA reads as TGTGCCAGCAGCCCTAGGGGGAGTCACACTGAAGCTTTCTTT. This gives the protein CASSPRGSHTEAFF.

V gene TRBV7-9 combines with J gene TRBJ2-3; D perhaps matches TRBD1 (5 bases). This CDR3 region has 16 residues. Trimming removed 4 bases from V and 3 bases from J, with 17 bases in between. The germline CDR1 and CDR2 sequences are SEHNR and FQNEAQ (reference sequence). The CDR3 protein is CASSWPLTALTDTQYF. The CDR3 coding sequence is TGTGCCAGCAGCTGGCCGTTGACAGCTTTAACAGATACGCAGTATTTT.

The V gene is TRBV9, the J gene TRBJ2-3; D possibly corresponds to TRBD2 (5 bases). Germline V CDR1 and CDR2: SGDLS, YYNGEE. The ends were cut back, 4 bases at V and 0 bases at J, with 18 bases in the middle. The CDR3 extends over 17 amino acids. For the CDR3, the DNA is TGTGCCAGCAGCACCCCCCCCGGGCGGGCCAGCACAGATACGCAGTATTTT. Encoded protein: CASSTPPGRASTDTQYF.

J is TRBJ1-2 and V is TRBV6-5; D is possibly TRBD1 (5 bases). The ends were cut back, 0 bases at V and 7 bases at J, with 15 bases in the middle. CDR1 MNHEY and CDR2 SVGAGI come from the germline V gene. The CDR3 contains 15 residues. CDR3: CASSYSTALQGGYTF. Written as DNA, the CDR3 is TGTGCCAGCAGTTACTCAACCGCTCTCCAGGGTGGCTACACCTTC.

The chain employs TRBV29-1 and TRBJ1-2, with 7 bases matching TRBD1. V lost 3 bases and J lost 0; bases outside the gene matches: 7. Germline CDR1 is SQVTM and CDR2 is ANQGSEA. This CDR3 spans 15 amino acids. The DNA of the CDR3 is TGCAGCGTTGATTCCGGGGACAGATCTAACTATGGCTACACCTTC. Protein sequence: CSVDSGDRSNYGYTF.

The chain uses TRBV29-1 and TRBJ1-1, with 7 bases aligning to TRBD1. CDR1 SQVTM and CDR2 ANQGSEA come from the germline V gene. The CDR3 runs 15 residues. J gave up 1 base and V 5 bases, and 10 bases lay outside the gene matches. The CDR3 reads CSVPRDSVTNTEAFF. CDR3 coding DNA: TGCAGCGTTCCCCGGGACAGCGTAACGAACACTGAAGCTTTCTTT.

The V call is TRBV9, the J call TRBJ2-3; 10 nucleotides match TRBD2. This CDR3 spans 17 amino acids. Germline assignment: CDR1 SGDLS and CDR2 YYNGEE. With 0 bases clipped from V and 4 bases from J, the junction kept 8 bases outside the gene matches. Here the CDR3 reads CASSVVAGTSVPDTQYF. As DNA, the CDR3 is TGTGCCAGCAGCGTAGTAGCGGGGACTAGCGTCCCAGATACGCAGTATTTT.

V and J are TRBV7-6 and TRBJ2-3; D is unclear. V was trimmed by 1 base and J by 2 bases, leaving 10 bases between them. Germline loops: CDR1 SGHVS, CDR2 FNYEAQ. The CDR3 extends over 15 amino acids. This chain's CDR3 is CASSLGGWVTDTQYF. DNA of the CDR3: TGTGCCAGCAGCTTAGGGGGATGGGTCACAGATACGCAGTATTTT. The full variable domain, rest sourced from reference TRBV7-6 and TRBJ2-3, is GAGVSQSPRYKVTKRGQDVALRCDPISGHVSLYWYRQALGQGPEFLTYFNYEAQQDKSGLPNDRFSAERPEGSISTLTIQRTEQRDSAMYRCASSLGGWVTDTQYFGPGTRLTVL.

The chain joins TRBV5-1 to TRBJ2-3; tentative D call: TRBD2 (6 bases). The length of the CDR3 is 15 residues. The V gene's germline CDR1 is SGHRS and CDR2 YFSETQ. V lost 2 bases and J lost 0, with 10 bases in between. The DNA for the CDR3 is TGCGCCAGCAGCTTTTCGGGGACTAGCACAGATACGCAGTATTTT. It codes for CASSFSGTSTDTQYF. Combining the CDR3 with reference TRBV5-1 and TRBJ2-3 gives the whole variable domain KAGVTQTPRYLIKTRGQQVTLSCSPISGHRSVSWYQQTPGQGLQFLFEYFSETQRNKGNFPGRFSGRQFSNSRSEMNVSTLELGDSALYLCASSFSGTSTDTQYFGPGTRLTVL.

The CDR3 nucleotides are TGTGCCAGCAGTCCGACCGGGACAGGGGCCGAGCAGTACTTC. Its translation: CASSPTGTGAEQYF. J is TRBJ2-7 and V is TRBV27; 10 bases are shared with TRBD1. V lost 5 bases and J lost 6; bases outside the gene matches: 7. The CDR3 totals 14 residues. Germline values: CDR1 MNHEY, CDR2 SMNVEV (reference sequence).

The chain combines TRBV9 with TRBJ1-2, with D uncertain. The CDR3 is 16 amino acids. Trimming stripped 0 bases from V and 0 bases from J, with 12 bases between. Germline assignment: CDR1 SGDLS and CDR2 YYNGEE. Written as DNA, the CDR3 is TGTGCCAGCAGCGTAGAACCTGACTCCCCTAACTATGGCTACACCTTC. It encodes CASSVEPDSPNYGYTF.

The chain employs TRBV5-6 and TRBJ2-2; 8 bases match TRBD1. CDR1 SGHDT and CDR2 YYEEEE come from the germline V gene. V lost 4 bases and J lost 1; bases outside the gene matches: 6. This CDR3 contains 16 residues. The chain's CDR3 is CASSPKDRVNTGELFF. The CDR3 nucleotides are TGTGCCAGCAGCCCAAAGGACAGGGTGAACACCGGGGAGCTGTTTTTT.

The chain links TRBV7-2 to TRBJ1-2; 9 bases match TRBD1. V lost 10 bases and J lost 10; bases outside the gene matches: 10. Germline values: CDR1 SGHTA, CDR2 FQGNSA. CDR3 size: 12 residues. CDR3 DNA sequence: TGTGCCACCCAGGGCGACAGGGGGGCCTACACCTTC. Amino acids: CATQGDRGAYTF.

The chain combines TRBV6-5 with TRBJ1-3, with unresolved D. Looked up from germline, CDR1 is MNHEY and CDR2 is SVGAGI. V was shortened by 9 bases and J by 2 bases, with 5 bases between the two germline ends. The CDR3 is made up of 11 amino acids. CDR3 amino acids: CASLTGNTIYF. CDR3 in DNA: TGTGCCAGTTTAACTGGAAACACCATATATTTT.

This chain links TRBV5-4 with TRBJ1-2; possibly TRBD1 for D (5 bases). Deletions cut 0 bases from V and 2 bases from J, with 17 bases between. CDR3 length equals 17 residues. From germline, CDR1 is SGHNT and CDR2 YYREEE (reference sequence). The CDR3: CASSLAIGAGTNYGYTF. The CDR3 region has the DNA TGTGCCAGCAGCTTGGCAATCGGGGCAGGGACCAACTATGGCTACACCTTC.

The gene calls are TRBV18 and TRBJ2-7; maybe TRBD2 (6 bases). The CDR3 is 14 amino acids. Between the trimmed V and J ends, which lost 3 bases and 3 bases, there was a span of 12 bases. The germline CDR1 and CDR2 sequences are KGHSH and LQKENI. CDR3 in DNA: TGTGCCAGCTCACCGGGGGGTCAGGTCTACGAGCAGTACTTC. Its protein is CASSPGGQVYEQYF.

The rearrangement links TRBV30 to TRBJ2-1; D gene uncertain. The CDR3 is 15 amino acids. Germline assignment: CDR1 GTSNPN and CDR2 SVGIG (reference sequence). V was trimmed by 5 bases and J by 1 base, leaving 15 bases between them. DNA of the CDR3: TGTGCCTGGTCAACGTCGGCCGGGTCCTACAATGAGCAGTTCTTC. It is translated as CAWSTSAGSYNEQFF.

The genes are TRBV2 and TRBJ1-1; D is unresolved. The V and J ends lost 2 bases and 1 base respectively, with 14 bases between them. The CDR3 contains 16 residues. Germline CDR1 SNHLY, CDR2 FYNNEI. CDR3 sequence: CASSESPDGSNTEAFF. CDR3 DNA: TGTGCCAGCAGTGAATCCCCAGACGGCTCGAACACTGAAGCTTTCTTT. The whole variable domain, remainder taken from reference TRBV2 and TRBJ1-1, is EPEVTQTPSHQVTQMGQEVILRCVPISNHLYFYWYRQILGQKVEFLVSFYNNEISEKSEIFDDQFSVERPDGSNFTLKIRSTKLEDSAMYFCASSESPDGSNTEAFFGQGTRLTVV.

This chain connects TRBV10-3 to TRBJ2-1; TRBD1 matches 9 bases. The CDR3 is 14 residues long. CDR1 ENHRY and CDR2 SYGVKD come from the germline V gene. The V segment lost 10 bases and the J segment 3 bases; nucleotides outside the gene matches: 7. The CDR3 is CATSGTGRYNEQFF. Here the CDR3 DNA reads TGTGCCACTTCCGGGACAGGGCGCTACAATGAGCAGTTCTTC.